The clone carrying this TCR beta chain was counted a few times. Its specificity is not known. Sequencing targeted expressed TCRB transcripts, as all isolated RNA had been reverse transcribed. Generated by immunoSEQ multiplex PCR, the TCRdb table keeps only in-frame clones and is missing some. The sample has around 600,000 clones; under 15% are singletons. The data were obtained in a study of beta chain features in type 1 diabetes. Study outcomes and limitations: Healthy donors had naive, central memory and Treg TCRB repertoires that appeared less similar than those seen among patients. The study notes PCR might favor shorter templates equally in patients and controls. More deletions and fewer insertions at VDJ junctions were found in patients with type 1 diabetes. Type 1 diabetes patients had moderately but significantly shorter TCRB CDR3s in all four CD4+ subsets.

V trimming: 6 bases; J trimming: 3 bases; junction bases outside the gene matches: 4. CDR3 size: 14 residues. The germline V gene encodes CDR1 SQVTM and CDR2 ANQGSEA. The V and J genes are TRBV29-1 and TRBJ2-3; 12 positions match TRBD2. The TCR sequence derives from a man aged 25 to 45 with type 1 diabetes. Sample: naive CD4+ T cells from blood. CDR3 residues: CSVATSGGTDTQYF. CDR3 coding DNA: TGCAGCGTCGCAACTAGCGGGGGGACAGATACGCAGTATTTT.